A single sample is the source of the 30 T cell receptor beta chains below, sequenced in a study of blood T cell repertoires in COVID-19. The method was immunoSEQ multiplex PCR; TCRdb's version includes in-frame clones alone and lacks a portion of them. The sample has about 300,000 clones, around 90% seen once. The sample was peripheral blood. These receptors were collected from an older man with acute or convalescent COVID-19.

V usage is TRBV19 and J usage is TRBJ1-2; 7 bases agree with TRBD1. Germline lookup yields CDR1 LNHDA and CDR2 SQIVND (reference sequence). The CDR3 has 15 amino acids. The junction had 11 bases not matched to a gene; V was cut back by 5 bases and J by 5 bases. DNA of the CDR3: TGTGCCAGTAGTCAACCAACAGGGGTCGGATATGGCTACACCTTC. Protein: CASSQPTGVGYGYTF.

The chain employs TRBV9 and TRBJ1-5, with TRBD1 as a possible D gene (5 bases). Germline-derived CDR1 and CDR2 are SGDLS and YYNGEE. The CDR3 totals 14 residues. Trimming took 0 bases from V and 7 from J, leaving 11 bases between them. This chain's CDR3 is CASSVGAGGQPQHF. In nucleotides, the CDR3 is TGTGCCAGCAGCGTAGGGGCGGGGGGGCAGCCCCAGCATTTT.

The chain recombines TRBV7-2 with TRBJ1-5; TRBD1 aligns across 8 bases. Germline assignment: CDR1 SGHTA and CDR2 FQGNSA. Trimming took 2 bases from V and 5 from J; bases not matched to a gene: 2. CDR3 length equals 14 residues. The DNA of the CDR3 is TGTGCCAGCAGCTTACCAGGGGGCGATCAGCCCCAGCATTTT. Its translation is CASSLPGGDQPQHF.

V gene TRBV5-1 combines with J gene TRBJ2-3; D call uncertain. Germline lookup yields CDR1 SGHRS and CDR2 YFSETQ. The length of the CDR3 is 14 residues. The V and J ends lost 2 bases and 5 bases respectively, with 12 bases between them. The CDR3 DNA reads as TGCGCCAGCAGCTTCCGACTGGCAAGAGATACGCAGTATTTT. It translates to CASSFRLARDTQYF. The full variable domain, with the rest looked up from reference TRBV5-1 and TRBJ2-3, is KAGVTQTPRYLIKTRGQQVTLSCSPISGHRSVSWYQQTPGQGLQFLFEYFSETQRNKGNFPGRFSGRQFSNSRSEMNVSTLELGDSALYLCASSFRLARDTQYFGPGTRLTVL.

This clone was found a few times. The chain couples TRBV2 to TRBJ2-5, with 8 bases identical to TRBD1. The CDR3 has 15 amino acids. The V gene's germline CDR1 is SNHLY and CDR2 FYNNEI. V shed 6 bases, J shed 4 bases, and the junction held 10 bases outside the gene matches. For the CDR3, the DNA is TGTGCCAGCAGAGTCAGGGGGCGGATAGGAGAGACCCAGTACTTC. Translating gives CASRVRGRIGETQYF.

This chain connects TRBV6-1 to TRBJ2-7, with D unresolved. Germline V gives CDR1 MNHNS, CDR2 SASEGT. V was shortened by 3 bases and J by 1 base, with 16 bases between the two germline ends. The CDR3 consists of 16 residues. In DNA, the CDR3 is TGTGCCAGCAGTGACGTCCACGTAGACGGGTCCTACGAGCAGTACTTC. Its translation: CASSDVHVDGSYEQYF.

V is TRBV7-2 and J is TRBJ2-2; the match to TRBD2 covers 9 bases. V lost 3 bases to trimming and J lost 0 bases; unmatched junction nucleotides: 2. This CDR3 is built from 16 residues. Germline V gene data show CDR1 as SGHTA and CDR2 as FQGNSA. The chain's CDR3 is CASSFLAGTNTGELFF. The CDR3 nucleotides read TGTGCCAGCAGCTTCCTAGCGGGGACGAACACCGGGGAGCTGTTTTTT.

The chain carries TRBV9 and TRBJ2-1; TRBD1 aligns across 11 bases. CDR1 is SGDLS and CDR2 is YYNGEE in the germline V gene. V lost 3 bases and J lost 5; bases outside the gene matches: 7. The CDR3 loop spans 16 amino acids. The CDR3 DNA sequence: TGTGCCAGCAGCGCAACGGGACAGGGGGTAAACAATGAGCAGTTCTTC. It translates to CASSATGQGVNNEQFF.

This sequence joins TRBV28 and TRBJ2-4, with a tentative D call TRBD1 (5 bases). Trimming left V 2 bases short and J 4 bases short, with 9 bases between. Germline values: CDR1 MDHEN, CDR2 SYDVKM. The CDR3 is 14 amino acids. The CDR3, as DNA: TGTGCCAGCAGTTTAGGCAGGGCTAAAAACATTCAGTACTTC. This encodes CASSLGRAKNIQYF.

As DNA, the CDR3 is TGTGCCAGCAGCACAGGGGCTGGAAACACCATATATTTT. Translating gives CASSTGAGNTIYF. This chain uses TRBV7-9 with TRBJ1-3, with 7 bases fitting TRBD1. The CDR3 totals 13 residues. Per germline, CDR1 SEHNR and CDR2 FQNEAQ (reference sequence). Trimming at V came to 5 bases and at J to 2 bases, leaving 0 bases not matched to a gene.

CDR3 residues: CASSLEISGREYF. The CDR3, as DNA: TGTGCCAGCAGCTTAGAGATCTCAGGGAGGGAGTACTTC. J is TRBJ2-4 and V is TRBV7-8; TRBD2 matches 7 bases. CDR3 length equals 13 residues. Germline CDR1 is SGHVS and CDR2 is FQNEAQ. Trimming at V came to 1 base and at J to 14 bases, leaving 8 bases not matched to a gene.

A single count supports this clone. The CDR3 DNA is TGTGCCAGCAGCTTGGTGGGCAGGTCGAACTATGGCTACACCTTC. It translates to CASSLVGRSNYGYTF. The J gene is TRBJ1-2, the V gene TRBV5-4; the D is unclear. Per germline, CDR1 SGHNT and CDR2 YYREEE (reference sequence). The length of the CDR3 is 15 residues. V shed 0 bases and J shed 2 bases, with 11 bases lying between them.

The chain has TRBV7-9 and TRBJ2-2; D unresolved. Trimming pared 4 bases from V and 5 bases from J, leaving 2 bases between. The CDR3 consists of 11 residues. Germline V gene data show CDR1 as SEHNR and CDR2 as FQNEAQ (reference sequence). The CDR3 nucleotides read TGTGCCAGCAGCTCTACCGGGGAGCTGTTTTTT. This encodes CASSSTGELFF.

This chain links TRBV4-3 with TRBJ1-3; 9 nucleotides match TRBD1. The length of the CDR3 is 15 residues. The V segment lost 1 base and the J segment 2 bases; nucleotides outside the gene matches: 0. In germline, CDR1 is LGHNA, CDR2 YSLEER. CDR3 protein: CASSQGQGAGNTIYF. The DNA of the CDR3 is TGCGCCAGCAGCCAAGGACAGGGGGCTGGAAACACCATATATTTT.

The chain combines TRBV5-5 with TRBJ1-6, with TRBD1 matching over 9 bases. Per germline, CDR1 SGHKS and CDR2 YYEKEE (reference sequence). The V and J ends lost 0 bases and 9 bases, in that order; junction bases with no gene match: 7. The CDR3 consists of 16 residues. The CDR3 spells CASSLAPGQGISPLHF. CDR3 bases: TGTGCCAGCAGCTTGGCCCCGGGACAGGGAATTTCACCCCTCCACTTT.

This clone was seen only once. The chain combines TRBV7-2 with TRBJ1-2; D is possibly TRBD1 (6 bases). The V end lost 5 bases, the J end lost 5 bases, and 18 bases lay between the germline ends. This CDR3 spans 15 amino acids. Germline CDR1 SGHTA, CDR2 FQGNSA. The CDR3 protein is CASSPGWGPNYGYTF. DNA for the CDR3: TGTGCCAGCAGCCCCGGTTGGGGGCCGAATTATGGCTACACCTTC.

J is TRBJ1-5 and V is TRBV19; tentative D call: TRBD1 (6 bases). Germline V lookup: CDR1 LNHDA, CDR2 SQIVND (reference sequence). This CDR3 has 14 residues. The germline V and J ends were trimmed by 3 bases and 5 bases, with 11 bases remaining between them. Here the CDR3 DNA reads TGTGCCAGTAGTATCAGGGACACCCATCAGCCCCAGCATTTT. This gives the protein CASSIRDTHQPQHF.

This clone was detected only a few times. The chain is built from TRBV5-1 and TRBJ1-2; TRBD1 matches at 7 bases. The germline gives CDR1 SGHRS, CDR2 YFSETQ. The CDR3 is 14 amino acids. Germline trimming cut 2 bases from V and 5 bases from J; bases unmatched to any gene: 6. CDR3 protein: CASSLNGDSYGYTF. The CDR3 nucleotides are TGCGCCAGCAGCTTAAATGGGGACAGTTATGGCTACACCTTC. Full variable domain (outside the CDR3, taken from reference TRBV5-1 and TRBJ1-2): KAGVTQTPRYLIKTRGQQVTLSCSPISGHRSVSWYQQTPGQGLQFLFEYFSETQRNKGNFPGRFSGRQFSNSRSEMNVSTLELGDSALYLCASSLNGDSYGYTFGSGTRLTVV.

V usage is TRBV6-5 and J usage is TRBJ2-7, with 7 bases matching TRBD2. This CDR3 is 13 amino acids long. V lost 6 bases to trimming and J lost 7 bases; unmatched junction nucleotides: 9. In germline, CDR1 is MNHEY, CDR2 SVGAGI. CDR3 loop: CASSLAGVGEQYF. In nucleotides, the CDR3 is TGTGCCAGCAGCCTCGCGGGGGTCGGGGAGCAGTACTTC.

CDR3: CAWRPAGDKETQYF. CDR3 coding DNA: TGTGCCTGGAGACCAGCGGGAGATAAAGAGACCCAGTACTTC. The gene calls are TRBV30 and TRBJ2-5; TRBD2 matches 8 bases. V shed 3 bases and J 3 bases; nucleotides not matched to a gene: 6. The CDR3 totals 14 residues. Germline V gene data show CDR1 as GTSNPN and CDR2 as SVGIG (reference sequence).

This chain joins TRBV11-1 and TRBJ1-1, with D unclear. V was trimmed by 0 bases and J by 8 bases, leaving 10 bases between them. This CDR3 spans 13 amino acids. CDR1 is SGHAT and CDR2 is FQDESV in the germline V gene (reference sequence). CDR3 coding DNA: TGTGCCAGCAGCTTAGCGGGGAGGACGGAAGCTTTCTTT. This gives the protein CASSLAGRTEAFF.

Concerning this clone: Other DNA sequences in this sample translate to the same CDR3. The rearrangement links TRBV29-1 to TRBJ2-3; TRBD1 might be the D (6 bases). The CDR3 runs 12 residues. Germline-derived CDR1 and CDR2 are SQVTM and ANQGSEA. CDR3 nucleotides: TGCAGTGTGGACAGAGGCACAGATACGCAGTATTTT. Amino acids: CSVDRGTDTQYF.

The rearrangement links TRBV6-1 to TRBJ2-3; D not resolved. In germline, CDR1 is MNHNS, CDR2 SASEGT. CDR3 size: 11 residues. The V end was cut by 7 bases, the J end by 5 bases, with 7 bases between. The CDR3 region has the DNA TGTGCCAGCACCGAGCGAGATACGCAGTATTTT. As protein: CASTERDTQYF.

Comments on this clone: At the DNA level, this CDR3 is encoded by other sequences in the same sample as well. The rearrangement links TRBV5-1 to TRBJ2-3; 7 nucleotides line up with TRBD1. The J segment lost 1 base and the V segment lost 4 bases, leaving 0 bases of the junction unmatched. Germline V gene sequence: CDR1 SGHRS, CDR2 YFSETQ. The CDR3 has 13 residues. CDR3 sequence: CASSGQGTDTQYF. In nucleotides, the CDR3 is TGCGCCAGCAGCGGACAGGGCACAGATACGCAGTATTTT.

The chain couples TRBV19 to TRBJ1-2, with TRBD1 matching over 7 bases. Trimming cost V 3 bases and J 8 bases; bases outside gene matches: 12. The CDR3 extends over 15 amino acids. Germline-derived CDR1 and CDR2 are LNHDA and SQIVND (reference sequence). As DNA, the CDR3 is TGTGCCAGTAGTATGGAGGTAGGGGGCGTTCGGGGCTACACCTTC. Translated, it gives CASSMEVGGVRGYTF.

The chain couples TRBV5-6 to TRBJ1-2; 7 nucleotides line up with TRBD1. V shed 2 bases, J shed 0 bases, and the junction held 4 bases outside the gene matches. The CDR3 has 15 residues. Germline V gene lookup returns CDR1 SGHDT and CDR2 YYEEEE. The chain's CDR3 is CASSFGQASNYGYTF. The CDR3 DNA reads TGTGCCAGCAGCTTTGGACAGGCCTCTAACTATGGCTACACCTTC.

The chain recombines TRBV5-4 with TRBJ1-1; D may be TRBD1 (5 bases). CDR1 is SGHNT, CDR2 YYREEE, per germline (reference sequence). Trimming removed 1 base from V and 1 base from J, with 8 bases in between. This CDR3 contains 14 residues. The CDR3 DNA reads TGTGCCAGCAGCTTGAGGGGTCCGAACACTGAAGCTTTCTTT. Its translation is CASSLRGPNTEAFF.

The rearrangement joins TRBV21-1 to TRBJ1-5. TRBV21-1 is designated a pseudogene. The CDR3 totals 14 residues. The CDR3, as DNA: TGTGTCAAGATCGGGGAGGAGGGGAATCGGCCCCAGCATTTT. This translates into CVKIGEEGNRPQHF.

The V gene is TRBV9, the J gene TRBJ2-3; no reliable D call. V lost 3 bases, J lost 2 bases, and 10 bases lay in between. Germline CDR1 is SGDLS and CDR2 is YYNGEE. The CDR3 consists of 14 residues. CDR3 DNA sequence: TGTGCCAGCAGCGCCGTGGGCTCCACAGATACGCAGTATTTT. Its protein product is CASSAVGSTDTQYF.

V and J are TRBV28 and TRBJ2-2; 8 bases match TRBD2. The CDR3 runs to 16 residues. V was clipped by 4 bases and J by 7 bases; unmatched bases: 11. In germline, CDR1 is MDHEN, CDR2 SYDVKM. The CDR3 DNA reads TGTGCCAGCAGTTCCCTAAGCGGGAGAGGGCACGGGGAGCTGTTTTTT. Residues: CASSSLSGRGHGELFF.